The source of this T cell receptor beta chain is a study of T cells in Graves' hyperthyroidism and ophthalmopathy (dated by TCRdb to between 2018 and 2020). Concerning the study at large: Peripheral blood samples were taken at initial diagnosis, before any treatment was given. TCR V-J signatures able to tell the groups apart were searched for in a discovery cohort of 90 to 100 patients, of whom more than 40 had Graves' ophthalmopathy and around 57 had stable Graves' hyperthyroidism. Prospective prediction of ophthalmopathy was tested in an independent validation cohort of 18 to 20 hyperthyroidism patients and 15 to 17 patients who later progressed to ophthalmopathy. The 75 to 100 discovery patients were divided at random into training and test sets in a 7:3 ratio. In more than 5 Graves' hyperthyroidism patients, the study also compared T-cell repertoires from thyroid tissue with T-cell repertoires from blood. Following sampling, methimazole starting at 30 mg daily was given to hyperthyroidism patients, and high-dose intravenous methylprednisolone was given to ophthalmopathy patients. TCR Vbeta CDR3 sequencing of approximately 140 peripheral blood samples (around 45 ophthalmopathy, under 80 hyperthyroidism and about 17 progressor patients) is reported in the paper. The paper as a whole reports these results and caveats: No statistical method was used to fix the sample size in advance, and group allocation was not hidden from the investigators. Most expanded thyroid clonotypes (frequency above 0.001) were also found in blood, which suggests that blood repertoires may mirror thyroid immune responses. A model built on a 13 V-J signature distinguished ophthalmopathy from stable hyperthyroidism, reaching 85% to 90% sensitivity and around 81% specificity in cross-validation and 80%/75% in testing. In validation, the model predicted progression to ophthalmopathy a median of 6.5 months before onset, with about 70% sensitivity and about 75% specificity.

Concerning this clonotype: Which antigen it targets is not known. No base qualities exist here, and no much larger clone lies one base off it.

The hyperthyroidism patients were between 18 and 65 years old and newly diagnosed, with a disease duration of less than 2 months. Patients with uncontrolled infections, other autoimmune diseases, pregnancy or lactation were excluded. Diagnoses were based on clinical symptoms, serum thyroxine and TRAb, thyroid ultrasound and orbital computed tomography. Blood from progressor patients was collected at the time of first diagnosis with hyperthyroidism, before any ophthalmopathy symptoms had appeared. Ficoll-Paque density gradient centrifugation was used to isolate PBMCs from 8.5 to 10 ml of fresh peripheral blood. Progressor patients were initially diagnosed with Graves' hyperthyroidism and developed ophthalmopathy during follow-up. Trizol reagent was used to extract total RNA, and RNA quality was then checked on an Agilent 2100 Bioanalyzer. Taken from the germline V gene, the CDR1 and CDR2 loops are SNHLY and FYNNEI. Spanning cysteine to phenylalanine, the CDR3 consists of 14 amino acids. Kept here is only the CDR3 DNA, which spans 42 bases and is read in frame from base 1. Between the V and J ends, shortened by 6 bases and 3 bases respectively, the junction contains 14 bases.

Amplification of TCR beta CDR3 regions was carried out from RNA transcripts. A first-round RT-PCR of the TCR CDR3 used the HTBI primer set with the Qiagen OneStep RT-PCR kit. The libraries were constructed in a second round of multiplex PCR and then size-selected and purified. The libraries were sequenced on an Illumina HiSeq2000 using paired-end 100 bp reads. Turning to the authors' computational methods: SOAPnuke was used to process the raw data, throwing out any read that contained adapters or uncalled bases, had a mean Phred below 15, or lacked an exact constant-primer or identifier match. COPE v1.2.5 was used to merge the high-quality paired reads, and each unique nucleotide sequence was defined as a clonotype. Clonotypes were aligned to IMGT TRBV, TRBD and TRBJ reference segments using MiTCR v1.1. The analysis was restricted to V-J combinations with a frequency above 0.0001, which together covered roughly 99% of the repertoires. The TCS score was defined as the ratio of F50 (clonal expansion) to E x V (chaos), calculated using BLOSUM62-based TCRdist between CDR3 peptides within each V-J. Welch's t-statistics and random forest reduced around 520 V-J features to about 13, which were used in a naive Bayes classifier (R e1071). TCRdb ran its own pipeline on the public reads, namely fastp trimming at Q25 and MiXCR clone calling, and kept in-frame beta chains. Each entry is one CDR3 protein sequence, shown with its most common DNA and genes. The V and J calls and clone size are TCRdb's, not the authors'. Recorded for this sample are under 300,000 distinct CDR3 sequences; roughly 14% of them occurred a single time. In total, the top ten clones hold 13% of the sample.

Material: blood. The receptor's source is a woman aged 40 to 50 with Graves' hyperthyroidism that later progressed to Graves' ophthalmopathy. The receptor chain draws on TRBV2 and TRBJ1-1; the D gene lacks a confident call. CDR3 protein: CASRGPQMDTEAFF. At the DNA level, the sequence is TGTGCCAGCAGAGGACCCCAAATGGACACTGAAGCTTTCTTT.